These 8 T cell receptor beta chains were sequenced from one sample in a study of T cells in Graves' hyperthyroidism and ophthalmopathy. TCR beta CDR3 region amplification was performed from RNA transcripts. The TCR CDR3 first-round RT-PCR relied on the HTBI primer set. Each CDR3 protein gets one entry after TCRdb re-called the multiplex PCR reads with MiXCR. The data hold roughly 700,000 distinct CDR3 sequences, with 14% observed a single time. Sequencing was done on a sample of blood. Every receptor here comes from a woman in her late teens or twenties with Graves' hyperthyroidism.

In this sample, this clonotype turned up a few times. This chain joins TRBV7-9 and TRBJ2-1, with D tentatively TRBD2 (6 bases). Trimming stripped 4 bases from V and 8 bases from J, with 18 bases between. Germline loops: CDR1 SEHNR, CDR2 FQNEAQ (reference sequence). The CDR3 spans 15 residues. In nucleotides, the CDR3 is TGTGCCAGCAGCTCCCGGGAGTTCCGGGTGGATGAGCAGTTCTTC. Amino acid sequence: CASSSREFRVDEQFF.

The chain's CDR3 is CAWSAHSATF. In nucleotides, the CDR3 is TGTGCCTGGAGTGCCCATTCCGCCACCTTC. The genes are TRBV30 and TRBJ1-2; D unclear. The CDR3 has 10 amino acids. The V end was cut by 1 base, the J end by 13 bases, with 10 bases between. In germline, CDR1 is GTSNPN, CDR2 SVGIG (reference sequence).

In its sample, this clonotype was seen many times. CDR3 sequence: CAWSTGTSGPTDTQYF. DNA of the CDR3: TGTGCCTGGAGTACCGGGACTAGCGGCCCCACAGATACGCAGTATTTT. V usage is TRBV30 and J usage is TRBJ2-3; 11 positions match TRBD2. The CDR3 spans 16 residues. The V gene's germline CDR1 is GTSNPN and CDR2 SVGIG (reference sequence). The junction had 6 bases not matched to a gene; V was cut back by 2 bases and J by 2 bases. The entire variable domain, with the rest obtained from reference TRBV30 and TRBJ2-3, is as follows: SQTIHQWPATLVQPVGSPLSLECTVEGTSNPNLYWYRQAAGRGLQLLFYSVGIGQISSEVPQNLSASRPQDRQFILSSKKLLLSDSGFYLCAWSTGTSGPTDTQYFGPGTRLTVL.

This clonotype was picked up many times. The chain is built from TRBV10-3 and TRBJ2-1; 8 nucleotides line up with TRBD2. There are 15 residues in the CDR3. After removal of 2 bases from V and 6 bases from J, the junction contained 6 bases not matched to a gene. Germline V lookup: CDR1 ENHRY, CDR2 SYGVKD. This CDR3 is CAISEGGLGINEQFF. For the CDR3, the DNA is TGTGCCATCAGTGAGGGGGGACTAGGCATCAATGAGCAGTTCTTC.

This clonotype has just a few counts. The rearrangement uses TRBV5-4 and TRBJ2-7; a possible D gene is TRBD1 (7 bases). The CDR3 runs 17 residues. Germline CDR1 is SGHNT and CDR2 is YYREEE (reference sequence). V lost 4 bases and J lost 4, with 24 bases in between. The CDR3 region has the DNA TGTGCCAGCAGCCAGTACAGGGGCAACCGGCGGGAATACGAGCAGTACTTC. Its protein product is CASSQYRGNRREYEQYF.

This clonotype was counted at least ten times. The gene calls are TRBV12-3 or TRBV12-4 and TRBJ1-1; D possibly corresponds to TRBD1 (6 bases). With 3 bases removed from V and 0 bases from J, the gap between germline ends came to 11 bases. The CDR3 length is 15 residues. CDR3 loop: CASSFVGAMNTEAFF. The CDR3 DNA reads TGTGCCAGCAGTTTTGTGGGGGCCATGAACACTGAAGCTTTCTTT.

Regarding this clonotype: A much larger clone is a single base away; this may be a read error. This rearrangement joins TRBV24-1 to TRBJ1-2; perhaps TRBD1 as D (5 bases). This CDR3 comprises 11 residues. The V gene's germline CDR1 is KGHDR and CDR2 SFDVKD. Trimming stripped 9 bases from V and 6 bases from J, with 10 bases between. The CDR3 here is CATRGHNGYTF. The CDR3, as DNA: TGTGCCACCCGGGGCCACAATGGCTACACCTTC.

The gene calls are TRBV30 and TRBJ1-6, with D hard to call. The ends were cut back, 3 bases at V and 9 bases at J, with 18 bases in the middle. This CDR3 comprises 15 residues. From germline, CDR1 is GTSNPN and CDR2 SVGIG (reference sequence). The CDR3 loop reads CAWSGGNGYGSPLHF. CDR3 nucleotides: TGTGCCTGGAGCGGAGGGAATGGGTACGGTTCACCCCTCCACTTT.